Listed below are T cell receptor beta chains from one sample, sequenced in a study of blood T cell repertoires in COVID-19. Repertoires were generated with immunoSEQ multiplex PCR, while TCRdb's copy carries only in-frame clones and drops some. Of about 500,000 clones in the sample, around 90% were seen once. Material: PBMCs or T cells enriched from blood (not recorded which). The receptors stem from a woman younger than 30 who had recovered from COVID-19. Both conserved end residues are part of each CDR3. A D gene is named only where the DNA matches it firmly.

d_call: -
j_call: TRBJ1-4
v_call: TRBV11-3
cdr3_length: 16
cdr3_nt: TGTGCCAGCTGGGGGGGGCATGCCCCAACTAATGAAAAACTGTTTTTT
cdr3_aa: CASWGGHAPTNEKLFF

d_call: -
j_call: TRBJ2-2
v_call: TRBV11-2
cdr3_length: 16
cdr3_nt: TGTGCCAGCAGCTTAGTTCCCGGGACAACCACCGGGGAGCTGTTTTTT
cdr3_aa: CASSLVPGTTTGELFF

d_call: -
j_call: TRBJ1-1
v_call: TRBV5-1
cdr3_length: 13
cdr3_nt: TGCGCCAGCAGCTCCGGCTCGTCGGGAAGAGCTTTCTTT
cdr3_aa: CASSSGSSGRAFF

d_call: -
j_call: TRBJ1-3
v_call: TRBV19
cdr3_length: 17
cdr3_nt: TGTGCCAGTAGTACCCCCCGGGACAAGAGCTCTGGAAACACCATATATTTT
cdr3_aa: CASSTPRDKSSGNTIYF

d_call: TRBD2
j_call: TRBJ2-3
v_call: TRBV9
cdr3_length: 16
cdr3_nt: TGTGCCAGCAGCGTAGATGGCGGGAGGGATCCAGATACGCAGTATTTT
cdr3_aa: CASSVDGGRDPDTQYF

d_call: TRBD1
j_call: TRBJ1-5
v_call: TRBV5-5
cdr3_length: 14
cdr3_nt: TGTGCCAGCCTGGCCAGGGGGCCCAATCAGCCCCAGCATTTT
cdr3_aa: CASLARGPNQPQHF

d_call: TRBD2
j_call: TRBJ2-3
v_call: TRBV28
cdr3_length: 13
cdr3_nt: TGTGCCAGCGCCCTGACTAGCACCTCGGCGCAGTATTTT
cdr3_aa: CASALTSTSAQYF

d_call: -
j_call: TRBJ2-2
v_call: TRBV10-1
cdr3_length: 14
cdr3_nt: TGCGCCAGCAGTTATTCCACAGAGACCGGGGAGCTGTTTTTT
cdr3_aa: CASSYSTETGELFF

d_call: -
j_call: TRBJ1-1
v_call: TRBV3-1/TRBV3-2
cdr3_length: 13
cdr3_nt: TGTGCCAGCAGCCGGAGCCAAGGACAGCGAAGTTTCTTT
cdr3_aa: CASSRSQGQRSFF

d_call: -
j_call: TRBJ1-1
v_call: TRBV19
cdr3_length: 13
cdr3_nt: TGTGCCAGTAGTCCGACCACGCAGGCTAAAGCTTTCTTT
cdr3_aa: CASSPTTQAKAFF

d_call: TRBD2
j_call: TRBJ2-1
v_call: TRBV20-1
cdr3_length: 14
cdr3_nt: TGCAGTGCTAGTCCTAGCGGGCCGTACAATGAGCAGTTCTTC
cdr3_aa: CSASPSGPYNEQFF

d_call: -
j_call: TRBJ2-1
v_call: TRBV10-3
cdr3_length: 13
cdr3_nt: TGTGCCATCAGTCTTACTAGCCCGGATGAGCAGTTCTTC
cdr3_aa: CAISLTSPDEQFF

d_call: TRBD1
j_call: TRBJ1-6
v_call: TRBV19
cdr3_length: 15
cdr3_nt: TGTGCCAGTAGTATCGACGACAGGGTAAAATCACCCCTCCACTTT
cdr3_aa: CASSIDDRVKSPLHF